Listed here are 25 T cell receptor beta chains from one sample, sequenced in a study of OX40 agonist ivuxolimab in advanced cancers. Generated by immunoSEQ multiplex PCR, the TCRdb table keeps only in-frame clones and is missing some. The repertoire holds 50,000 to 70,000 clones, with roughly nine tenths as singletons. The source material was CD4+ or CD8+ T cells sorted from blood, sampled in a trial of the OX40 agonist ivuxolimab. These receptors all stem from an adult with an advanced solid tumor such as melanoma, head and neck, liver or kidney cancer.

The V gene is TRBV28, the J gene TRBJ2-3; 7 positions match TRBD1. This CDR3 has 15 amino acids. The junction had 5 bases not matched to a gene; V was cut back by 3 bases and J by 2 bases. The germline V gene has CDR1 MDHEN and CDR2 SYDVKM. The CDR3 loop is CASSFGTEATDTQYF. CDR3 DNA sequence: TGTGCCAGCAGTTTCGGGACAGAAGCCACAGATACGCAGTATTTT.

This clone was seen once. V is TRBV2 and J is TRBJ2-7, with D hard to call. Trimming removed 10 bases at V and 6 bases at J, with 10 bases between. CDR3 size: 10 residues. Germline V gene data show CDR1 as SNHLY and CDR2 as FYNNEI. The CDR3 DNA reads TGTGCCATCCGGACCCCCGAGCAGTACTTC. Protein product: CAIRTPEQYF.

The rearrangement joins TRBV5-1 to TRBJ2-5; 11 nucleotides agree with TRBD2. The length of the CDR3 is 19 residues. V gave up 1 base and J gave up 3 bases; unmatched junction bases: 14. Germline loops: CDR1 SGHRS, CDR2 YFSETQ. CDR3 amino acids: CASSLMPRLAGGKKETQYF. The CDR3 region has the DNA TGCGCCAGCAGCTTGATGCCCCGTCTAGCGGGGGGCAAGAAAGAGACCCAGTACTTC.

The J gene is TRBJ2-1, the V gene TRBV11-2, with D tentatively TRBD2 (5 bases). Germline V gene lookup returns CDR1 SGHAT and CDR2 FQNNGV. Deletions cut 4 bases from V and 8 bases from J, with 9 bases between. This CDR3 has 12 amino acids. The CDR3 is CASSSIAYEQFF. CDR3 nucleotides: TGTGCCAGCAGCTCTATAGCGTATGAGCAGTTCTTC.

The CDR3: CASRRGYEQYF. In DNA form, the CDR3 reads TGTGCCAGCAGACGGGGCTACGAGCAGTACTTC. The V call is TRBV27, the J call TRBJ2-7, with a possible D match to TRBD2 (5 bases). Germline CDR1 is MNHEY and CDR2 is SMNVEV (reference sequence). The V end lost 6 bases, the J end lost 3 bases, and 6 bases lay between the germline ends. The CDR3 contains 11 residues.

The CDR3 DNA is TGTGCCACCATGTCCTCCCTTAGTAGTGAAAAACTGTTTTTT. Translated: CATMSSLSSEKLFF. The chain is built from TRBV25-1 and TRBJ1-4; D is uncertain. The CDR3 has 14 residues. The germline V gene encodes CDR1 MGHDK and CDR2 SYGVNS. With 10 bases removed from V and 7 bases from J, the gap between germline ends came to 19 bases.

The V call is TRBV11-2, the J call TRBJ2-7; 7 bases map to TRBD2. Germline V CDR1 and CDR2: SGHAT, FQNNGV. The CDR3 sequence is 15 residues long. Trimming removed 3 bases from V and 4 bases from J; junction bases left unmatched: 9. This chain's CDR3 is CASSFGTTTFYEQYF. For the CDR3, the DNA is TGTGCCAGCAGCTTCGGGACTACTACCTTTTACGAGCAGTACTTC. Full variable domain (remainder filled in from reference TRBV11-2 and TRBJ2-7): EAGVAQSPRYKIIEKRQSVAFWCNPISGHATLYWYQQILGQGPKLLIQFQNNGVVDDSQLPKDRFSAERLKGVDSTLKIQPAKLEDSAVYLCASSFGTTTFYEQYFGPGTRLTVT.

The V and J genes are TRBV27 and TRBJ1-4; the D gene is possibly TRBD1 (5 bases). V shed 6 bases and J shed 3 bases, with 11 bases lying between them. The CDR3 sequence is 14 residues long. CDR1 and CDR2 (germline): MNHEY, SMNVEV (reference sequence). The DNA for the CDR3 is TGTGCCAGCAGACCAGGGCGGGCTAATGAAAAACTGTTTTTT. It yields the protein CASRPGRANEKLFF.

This sequence joins TRBV2 and TRBJ1-2, with 11 bases that match TRBD1. Germline V gene lookup returns CDR1 SNHLY and CDR2 FYNNEI. Trimming at V came to 5 bases and at J to 7 bases, leaving 9 bases not matched to a gene. CDR3 length: 15 residues. CDR3: CASSRPGQGVIGYTF. DNA of the CDR3: TGTGCCAGCAGTCGACCGGGACAGGGGGTTATTGGCTACACCTTC.

This sequence joins TRBV11-2 and TRBJ2-7; no clear D. Germline CDR1 and CDR2: SGHAT and FQNNGV. V lost 5 bases to trimming and J lost 13 bases, with 18 bases between them. The CDR3 loop spans 12 amino acids. In DNA form, the CDR3 reads TGTGCCAGCAGCCCGGGTAGTCCCAAGAGCTACTTC. This translates into CASSPGSPKSYF.

The chain recombines TRBV6-1 with TRBJ2-7; 7 bases align to TRBD2. The CDR3 covers 13 residues. Germline values: CDR1 MNHNS, CDR2 SASEGT. V shed 4 bases, J shed 4 bases, and the junction held 4 bases outside the gene matches. The CDR3 region is CASSAGGSYEQYF. In DNA, the CDR3 is TGTGCCAGCAGTGCGGGCGGGAGTTACGAGCAGTACTTC.

The genes are TRBV28 and TRBJ2-7; D is perhaps TRBD2 (7 bases). Trimming stripped 8 bases from V and 0 bases from J, with 8 bases between. CDR1 is MDHEN, CDR2 SYDVKM, per germline. CDR3 length: 12 amino acids. In DNA, the CDR3 is TGTGCCAGCGGGGGGGCCTCCTACGAGCAGTACTTC. Protein product: CASGGASYEQYF. The complete variable domain, with remaining parts taken from reference TRBV28 and TRBJ2-7, reads DVKVTQSSRYLVKRTGEKVFLECVQDMDHENMFWYRQDPGLGLRLIYFSYDVKMKEKGDIPEGYSVSREKKERFSLILESASTNQTSMYLCASGGASYEQYFGPGTRLTVT.

This chain joins TRBV27 and TRBJ2-2; unclear D gene. Germline loops: CDR1 MNHEY, CDR2 SMNVEV (reference sequence). V lost 6 bases to trimming and J lost 7 bases, with 15 bases between them. This CDR3 has 14 amino acids. The CDR3 region has the DNA TGTGCCAGCAGCCCCACCTTTGGAGACGGGGAGCTGTTTTTT. Protein product: CASSPTFGDGELFF.

The chain is built from TRBV19 and TRBJ2-7; D possibly corresponds to TRBD2 (5 bases). The CDR3 consists of 12 residues. The V end lost 8 bases, the J end lost 0 bases, and 8 bases lay between the germline ends. CDR1 and CDR2 from the germline V gene are LNHDA and SQIVND (reference sequence). The CDR3 DNA sequence: TGTGCCAGTTCCGGGATCTCCTACGAGCAGTACTTC. It is translated as CASSGISYEQYF. Variable domain in full (rest from reference TRBV19 and TRBJ2-7): DGGITQSPKYLFRKEGQNVTLSCEQNLNHDAMYWYRQDPGQGLRLIYYSQIVNDFQKGDIAEGYSVSREKKESFPLTVTSAQKNPTAFYLCASSGISYEQYFGPGTRLTVT.

This chain links TRBV25-1 with TRBJ2-7, with 7 bases aligning to TRBD2. In germline, CDR1 is MGHDK, CDR2 SYGVNS. The CDR3 is made up of 14 amino acids. Losses at the gene ends were 3 bases for V and 6 bases for J; bases not matched to a gene: 8. The CDR3 here is CASSESGEGGEQYF. The DNA of the CDR3 is TGTGCCAGCAGTGAGAGCGGGGAAGGAGGCGAGCAGTACTTC.

The gene calls are TRBV5-6 and TRBJ2-7; 9 bases align to TRBD1. Per the germline V gene, CDR1 is SGHDT and CDR2 is YYEEEE. The CDR3 is 14 residues long. The V segment lost 3 bases and the J segment 6 bases; nucleotides outside the gene matches: 7. The DNA of the CDR3 is TGTGCCAGCAGCTCGGGGACAGGGACAGGCGAGCAGTACTTC. It translates to CASSSGTGTGEQYF.

The chain couples TRBV29-1 to TRBJ2-3; TRBD1 might be the D (6 bases). The CDR3 has 14 residues. Trimming cost V 6 bases and J 0 bases, with 13 bases left between them. From germline, CDR1 is SQVTM and CDR2 ANQGSEA. The CDR3 DNA reads TGCAGCGTCGGATGGACAGATAGCACAGATACGCAGTATTTT. This encodes CSVGWTDSTDTQYF.

This chain uses TRBV4-1 with TRBJ2-7, with D perhaps TRBD1 (7 bases). The CDR3 is made up of 13 amino acids. The V end lost 5 bases, the J end lost 7 bases, and 15 bases lay between the germline ends. Germline CDR1 reads MGHRA; CDR2 reads YSYEKL. CDR3 nucleotide sequence: TGCGCCAGCAGCTCCCACCAGGGGGGAGAGCAGTACTTC. Translation: CASSSHQGGEQYF.

V gene TRBV28 combines with J gene TRBJ1-5, with 9 bases fitting TRBD1. CDR1 MDHEN and CDR2 SYDVKM come from the germline V gene. After removal of 5 bases from V and 7 bases from J, the junction contained 12 bases not matched to a gene. The CDR3 is 16 amino acids. CDR3 coding DNA: TGTGCCAGCAGTCAAAATACAGGGGGCGCCTACCAGCCCCAGCATTTT. Encoded protein: CASSQNTGGAYQPQHF.

This clone appeared once. This rearrangement joins TRBV6-1 to TRBJ1-5; no clear D gene. The CDR3 has 15 amino acids. The germline CDR1 and CDR2 sequences are MNHNS and SASEGT. The V end was cut by 0 bases, the J end by 2 bases, with 8 bases between. CDR3 sequence: CASSEAGTGNQPQHF. CDR3 bases: TGTGCCAGCAGTGAAGCGGGAACAGGCAATCAGCCCCAGCATTTT.

The chain has TRBV5-1 and TRBJ2-5; a weak D match, TRBD2 (5 bases). The V and J ends lost 1 base and 5 bases respectively, with 15 bases between them. The CDR3 has 15 residues. Germline CDR1 is SGHRS and CDR2 is YFSETQ. CDR3 sequence reads: CASSLSISVTETQYF. The CDR3 DNA sequence: TGCGCCAGCAGCTTGTCGATTAGCGTCACCGAGACCCAGTACTTC.

The J gene is TRBJ2-1, the V gene TRBV27; D remains unclear. The CDR3 runs to 14 residues. Germline loops: CDR1 MNHEY, CDR2 SMNVEV (reference sequence). V was cut by 4 bases and J by 8 bases, with 15 bases left in between. CDR3 loop: CASSYSPRMDEQFF. CDR3 bases: TGTGCCAGCAGTTATAGTCCCCGCATGGATGAGCAGTTCTTC.

This rearrangement joins TRBV7-8 to TRBJ1-1, with 9 bases lining up with TRBD1. After removal of 1 base from V and 0 bases from J, the junction contained 6 bases not matched to a gene. This CDR3 region has 17 residues. CDR1 SGHVS and CDR2 FQNEAQ come from the germline V gene. The CDR3 sequence: CASSLEPGQGMNTEAFF. The CDR3 DNA reads TGTGCCAGCAGCTTAGAGCCGGGACAGGGCATGAACACTGAAGCTTTCTTT.

The chain links TRBV11-1 to TRBJ2-7, with D perhaps TRBD2 (6 bases). Trimming pared 3 bases from V and 0 bases from J, leaving 9 bases between. This CDR3 region has 14 residues. The germline V gene has CDR1 SGHAT and CDR2 FQDESV (reference sequence). The DNA for the CDR3 is TGTGCCAGCAGCTTCGTCGGGAGCTCCTACGAGCAGTACTTC. Protein sequence: CASSFVGSSYEQYF.

The chain couples TRBV27 to TRBJ2-1; D possibly corresponds to TRBD2 (6 bases). Germline loops: CDR1 MNHEY, CDR2 SMNVEV (reference sequence). The CDR3 runs to 14 residues. Trimming removed 4 bases from V and 5 bases from J, with 12 bases in between. CDR3 bases: TGTGCCAGCAGTTACCTGGGACTCCACAATGAGCAGTTCTTC. The encoded protein is CASSYLGLHNEQFF.